The clone carrying this T cell receptor (beta chain) has a handful of counts. As yet, its antigen is unknown. Germline V CDR1 and CDR2: SGHTA, FQGNSA. This CDR3 has 13 amino acids. V lost 4 bases to trimming and J lost 5 bases; unmatched junction nucleotides: 5. A TCRbeta library incorporating unique molecular identifiers was prepared. A single record per CDR3 protein comes from TCRdb applying MiXCR to the PCR reads. The table shows around 800,000 distinct CDR3 sequences, with under 20% occurring only once. The data originate from a study of T-cell reconstitution after alpha-beta-depleted transplantation in children. Study results and caveats: The origin of alpha-beta T cells about two months after transplant was reportedly several hundred expanded graft clones. Surviving recipient cells, namely T cells and thymic progenitors, were the source of high day-60 TCRbeta diversity in some patients. T cells produced anew were the main source of T-cell counts and diversity one year after transplant.

This receptor was identified in a male patient between 10 and 17 years old who had a stem cell transplant for acute lymphoblastic leukemia, so the T cells may come from the graft donor. The J gene is TRBJ2-7, the V gene TRBV7-2; TRBD2 matches at 7 bases. Sequences were derived from PBMCs, mostly from graft donor cells, sampled 360 days after TCRalphabeta/CD19-depleted stem cell transplant. The CDR3 bases are TGTGCCAGCAGCTCAGGACTAGTGGACGAGCAGTACTTC. This gives the protein CASSSGLVDEQYF. Supplemented by reference TRBV7-2 and TRBJ2-7, the full variable domain reads GAGVSQSPSNKVTEKGKDVELRCDPISGHTALYWYRQSLGQGLEFLIYFQGNSAPDKSGLPSDRFSAERTGGSVSTLTIQRTQQEDSAVYLCASSSGLVDEQYFGPGTRLTVT.